The entry below describes one T cell receptor beta chain. The antigen is unknown. Its ends do not fully match the called genes, so a read error is possible. CDR1 SSHAT and CDR2 FNYEAQ come from the germline V gene (reference sequence). The CDR3 spans 13 residues. Sequenced by immunoSEQ multiplex PCR; TCRdb stores in-frame clones only, minus some. Of around 160,000 clones in the sample, 88% were seen once. The sample originates from a study of T cell responses to AZD1222 COVID-19 vaccine. General study results and limits: Repertoires were sampled only after the peak T cell response. Females made up more of the donors, who were largely white British, and clonal diversity may have come out too low. Seropositivity was recorded at baseline in only a handful of AZD1222 recipients. Spike was spanned by vaccine-associated CD4 TCRs, with dominance at 160-218 and 743-854.

The sample was peripheral blood, taken on day 0 of AZD1222 vaccination. The clonotype originates from an adult in good health. This rearrangement joins TRBV7-7 to TRBJ1-1, with unresolved D. CDR3 sequence (DNA): TGTGCTAGCAGCCTGACGGAGAACACTGAAGCTTTCTTT. Its protein is CASSLTENTEAFF.